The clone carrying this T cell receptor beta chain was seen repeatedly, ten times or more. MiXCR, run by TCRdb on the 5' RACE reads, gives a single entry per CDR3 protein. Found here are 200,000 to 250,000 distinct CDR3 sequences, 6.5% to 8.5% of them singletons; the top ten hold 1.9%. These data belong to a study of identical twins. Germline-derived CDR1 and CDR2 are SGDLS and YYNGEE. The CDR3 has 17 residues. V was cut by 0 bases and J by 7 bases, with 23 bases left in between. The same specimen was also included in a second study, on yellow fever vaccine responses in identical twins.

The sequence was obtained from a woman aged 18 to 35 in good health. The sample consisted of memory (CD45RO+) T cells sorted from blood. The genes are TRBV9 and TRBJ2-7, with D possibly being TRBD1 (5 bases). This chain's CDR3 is CASSVGTGGEGVTEQYF. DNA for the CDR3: TGTGCCAGCAGCGTAGGCACGGGTGGAGAAGGGGTCACTGAGCAGTACTTC.